This T cell receptor beta chain came from a study of patients and donors after allogeneic stem cell transplantation. The CDR3 extends over 13 amino acids. Germline-derived CDR1 and CDR2 are SGHVS and FQNEAQ. Trimming took 5 bases from V and 3 from J, leaving 10 bases between them. This clonotype was detected only a few times. TCRdb ran MiXCR on the RT-PCR reads and lists one entry per CDR3 protein. The sample holds 900,000 to 1,000,000 distinct CDR3 sequences, about a sixth seen once. The J gene is TRBJ1-1, the V gene TRBV7-8, with a weak D call TRBD1 (5 bases). Sequenced input: blood, either unsorted or a sorted T cell fraction (not recorded which). This receptor was identified in a human donor who was either an allogeneic HSCT recipient or a stem cell or donor lymphocyte infusion donor (not recorded which). It is not recorded whose cells these are; they may come from a transplant donor. CDR3 sequence: CASSTGSYTEAFF. CDR3 sequence (DNA): TGTGCCAGCAGCACAGGTTCTTACACTGAAGCTTTCTTT.